This note documents a single T cell receptor (beta chain) sequence. Antigen specificity is unknown. This sample was taken from a study of T-cell memory formation after mild COVID-19. Study summary: Largely, TCR clusters stayed within a single donor.

Whole-study findings and limits: Pre-infection memory carried some responding clones, suggesting that cross-reactive memory joined. From day 15 to 85, contracting clones were balanced between CD4 and CD8, whereas later expanders leaned toward CD4+.

TCRdb itself ran the 5' RACE reads through MiXCR, one entry per CDR3 protein. Among 470,000 or so distinct CDR3 sequences listed, approximately 25% were seen once. Per germline, CDR1 SGHRS and CDR2 YFSETQ. V dropped 4 bases and J dropped 3 bases, with 22 bases sitting between them. The CDR3 has 17 amino acids. V is TRBV5-1 and J is TRBJ2-5; perhaps TRBD2 as D (6 bases). The receptor comes from an adult woman who had mild COVID-19 (a few samples of this study predate the infection). Cell type and time point are not known. The sample was PBMCs or a T cell subset sorted from them (not recorded which). For the CDR3, the DNA is TGCGCCAGCAGCCCGACAGCGGTAGCGGCTACCAAAGAGACCCAGTACTTC. Its translation: CASSPTAVAATKETQYF.